These 21 T cell receptor beta chains came from one sample sequenced in a study of blood T cells in healthy people across ages. A second PCR of 7 to 11 cycles used a sample-barcoded 5' primer and a J-beta primer mix. TCRdb recomputed calls from the 5' RACE reads with MiXCR, one row per CDR3 protein. Here the sample spans 1.5 million or so distinct CDR3 sequences, 40% to 50% being singletons. The specimen was blood. The receptors originated from a young woman in good health.

The chain combines TRBV12-3 or TRBV12-4 with TRBJ2-1; TRBD2 aligns across 10 bases. J gave up 12 bases and V 8 bases, and 10 bases lay outside the gene matches. This CDR3 comprises 13 residues. The DNA for the CDR3 is TGTGCCAGCGGGAGCGGGGGGGGAGTCGGGCAGTTCTTC. Its protein is CASGSGGGVGQFF.

The rearrangement joins TRBV20-1 to TRBJ2-2; TRBD1 or TRBD2 may be the D gene (5 bases each). Trimming took 6 bases from V and 4 from J, leaving 15 bases between them. The CDR3 length is 14 residues. CDR1 and CDR2 (germline): DFQATT, SNEGSKA (reference sequence). The CDR3 DNA reads TGCAGTGCCAGCCCCGGGGCGGGCACCGGGGAGCTGTTTTTT. This gives the protein CSASPGAGTGELFF.

The chain carries TRBV4-1 and TRBJ1-5; 10 bases match TRBD1. With 4 bases clipped from V and 7 bases from J, the junction kept 22 bases outside the gene matches. The CDR3 has 20 residues. The V gene's germline CDR1 is MGHRA and CDR2 YSYEKL. The CDR3: CASSREEVRPGTGAIQPQHF. CDR3 coding DNA: TGCGCCAGCAGCCGTGAAGAGGTCCGTCCCGGGACAGGGGCGATACAGCCCCAGCATTTT.

The chain links TRBV7-2 to TRBJ2-1; TRBD2 aligns across 8 bases. Germline loops: CDR1 SGHTA, CDR2 FQGNSA. This CDR3 contains 12 residues. Germline trimming cut 7 bases from V and 8 bases from J; bases unmatched to any gene: 4. The CDR3 coding sequence is TGTGCCAGCAATTCGCGGGGGGATGAGCAGTTCTTC. Its protein product is CASNSRGDEQFF.

This clonotype was seen more than once but under ten times. The V gene is TRBV12-3 or TRBV12-4, the J gene TRBJ2-3; TRBD2 agrees at 7 bases. V lost 4 bases to trimming and J lost 2 bases; unmatched junction nucleotides: 6. This CDR3 spans 15 amino acids. DNA for the CDR3: TGTGCCAGCAGTTACTGGGGGGGAGCCACAGATACGCAGTATTTT. Its translation is CASSYWGGATDTQYF.

As regards this clonotype: An end of the junction differs from the germline gene, which may be a read error. The V call is TRBV25-1, the J call TRBJ2-6, with D perhaps being TRBD1 or TRBD2 (6 bases each). The V gene's germline CDR1 is MGHDK and CDR2 SYGVNS. This CDR3 is built from 18 residues. The CDR3 DNA is TGTACCAGCAGTCCTACGGTGGGGGGCGACTCTGGGGCCAACGTCCTGACTTTC. It translates to CTSSPTVGGDSGANVLTF.

The chain has TRBV2 and TRBJ2-7; 8 bases match TRBD1. CDR1 and CDR2 from the germline V gene are SNHLY and FYNNEI. V was pared by 5 bases and J by 0 bases, with 6 bases of the junction left unmatched. The CDR3 is made up of 15 amino acids. The DNA for the CDR3 is TGTGCCAGCAGTTACAGGGGGAGATACTCCTACGAGCAGTACTTC. Protein product: CASSYRGRYSYEQYF.

This clonotype showed up just once. The J gene is TRBJ2-5, the V gene TRBV20-1; the match to TRBD1 covers 8 bases. The assigned J gene may be wrong: the sequence end matches TRBJ2-7 better. The CDR3 totals 15 residues. The germline CDR1 and CDR2 sequences are DFQATT and SNEGSKA (reference sequence). The CDR3 sequence is CSAGGWGQVTYEQYF. The DNA of the CDR3 is TGCAGTGCTGGGGGTTGGGGACAGGTCACCTACGAGCAGTACTTC.

This clonotype was observed once. This chain uses TRBV20-1 with TRBJ1-1; maybe TRBD1 (5 bases). The germline V and J ends were trimmed by 6 bases and 8 bases, with 10 bases remaining between them. This CDR3 comprises 10 residues. The V gene's germline CDR1 is DFQATT and CDR2 SNEGSKA (reference sequence). CDR3 residues: CSAGPREAFF. The CDR3 nucleotides read TGCAGTGCGGGACCGAGAGAAGCTTTCTTT.

V gene TRBV25-1 combines with J gene TRBJ2-7; D gene unclear. Germline-derived CDR1 and CDR2 are MGHDK and SYGVNS. This CDR3 comprises 12 residues. Trimming cost V 8 bases and J 11 bases, with 19 bases left between them. In nucleotides, the CDR3 is TGTGCCAGCTCGGGCCAGACTCTCCTGAAGTACTTC. Residues: CASSGQTLLKYF.

In this sample, this clonotype turned up a few times. The chain uses TRBV4-1 and TRBJ1-4; D is ambiguous. CDR1 MGHRA and CDR2 YSYEKL come from the germline V gene. Trimming took 0 bases from V and 5 from J, leaving 13 bases between them. The CDR3 covers 16 residues. In nucleotides, the CDR3 is TGCGCCAGCAGCCAAGACGTGTATCTTTTAAATGAAAAACTGTTTTTT. This encodes CASSQDVYLLNEKLFF.

This clonotype has more than one count but fewer than ten. V is TRBV27 and J is TRBJ1-2; unclear D gene. CDR3 length equals 14 residues. V dropped 3 bases and J dropped 0 bases, with 8 bases sitting between them. Germline V CDR1 and CDR2: MNHEY, SMNVEV (reference sequence). CDR3 DNA: TGTGCCAGCAGTTTTATACCGGCTAACTATGGCTACACCTTC. It codes for CASSFIPANYGYTF.

This chain's CDR3 is CAISEWAGSYEQFF. The CDR3 DNA sequence: TGTGCCATCAGTGAATGGGCGGGCTCCTACGAGCAGTTCTTC. The chain links TRBV10-3 to TRBJ2-1; tentatively, D is TRBD2 (5 bases). Trimming took 3 bases from V and 10 from J, leaving 16 bases between them. The CDR3 length is 14 residues. Germline assignment: CDR1 ENHRY and CDR2 SYGVKD.

The rearrangement uses TRBV12-3 or TRBV12-4 and TRBJ1-2; 9 bases fit TRBD1. The CDR3 runs 15 residues. V was pared by 3 bases and J by 7 bases, with 9 bases of the junction left unmatched. This CDR3 is CASSFLRTGEVGYTF. The DNA of the CDR3 is TGTGCCAGCAGTTTCCTCAGGACAGGGGAGGTTGGCTACACCTTC.

The chain recombines TRBV6-2 or TRBV6-3 with TRBJ1-2; TRBD1 aligns across 10 bases. From germline, CDR1 is MNHEY and CDR2 SVGEGT. The CDR3 totals 14 residues. V lost 7 bases to trimming and J lost 6 bases; unmatched junction nucleotides: 8. CDR3: CASNDRGRTDGYTF. The DNA of the CDR3 is TGTGCCAGCAACGACAGGGGGCGGACGGATGGCTACACCTTC.

V and J are TRBV29-1 and TRBJ2-1; D is perhaps TRBD2 (5 bases). CDR1 and CDR2 from the germline V gene are SQVTM and ANQGSEA. The CDR3 has 17 residues. Trimming left V 3 bases short and J 7 bases short, with 25 bases between. In nucleotides, the CDR3 is TGCAGCGTTGAGGGGTCCGCACTAGGTGCCAATCGGAATGAGCAGTTCTTC. Translated, it gives CSVEGSALGANRNEQFF.

This rearrangement joins TRBV10-3 to TRBJ1-5; D gene uncertain. Germline V lookup: CDR1 ENHRY, CDR2 SYGVKD. The CDR3 totals 14 residues. The V gene lost 4 bases and the J gene lost 4 bases, with 11 bases spanning the gap. Written as DNA, the CDR3 is TGTGCCATCAGTGCGGACGGGCGGAATCAGCCCCAGCATTTT. Translating gives CAISADGRNQPQHF.

The gene calls are TRBV5-1 and TRBJ2-1; the D is unclear. In germline, CDR1 is SGHRS, CDR2 YFSETQ. The CDR3 contains 15 residues. V shed 0 bases and J shed 3 bases, with 10 bases lying between them. Here the CDR3 DNA reads TGCGCCAGCAGCTTGGACCGAGCTCGCTACAATGAGCAGTTCTTC. Its translation is CASSLDRARYNEQFF.

J is TRBJ2-7 and V is TRBV20-1; TRBD2 matches at 13 bases. The trim removed 4 bases at V and 3 bases at J, leaving 9 bases unmatched. This CDR3 contains 16 residues. Germline V CDR1 and CDR2: DFQATT, SNEGSKA (reference sequence). CDR3 bases: TGCAGTGCTATAGGACTAGCGGGGGCCAATGTCTACGAGCAGTACTTC. This sequence encodes CSAIGLAGANVYEQYF.

A few counts support this clonotype. The V gene is TRBV7-2, the J gene TRBJ2-3, with D hard to call. This CDR3 spans 15 amino acids. V dropped 5 bases and J dropped 7 bases, with 19 bases sitting between them. The germline V gene encodes CDR1 SGHTA and CDR2 FQGNSA. Here the CDR3 reads CASSEGWHSPHTQYF. DNA for the CDR3: TGTGCCAGCAGCGAAGGCTGGCACTCCCCCCATACGCAGTATTTT.

The chain uses TRBV5-1 and TRBJ2-3, with 9 nucleotides matching TRBD2. The V gene end was trimmed by 9 bases and the J gene end by 2 bases; junction bases not matched to a gene: 7. This CDR3 has 14 amino acids. Germline lookup yields CDR1 SGHRS and CDR2 YFSETQ. CDR3: CATSASGATDTQYF. The CDR3 bases are TGCGCCACCTCAGCTAGCGGGGCCACAGATACGCAGTATTTT.